The 15 T cell receptor beta chains below all came from one sample that was sequenced in a study of blood T cells in healthy people across ages. Using a J-beta primer mix together with a sample-barcoded 5' primer, a second PCR was run for about 6 to 12 cycles. Using its own MiXCR run on the 5' RACE reads, TCRdb lists one record per CDR3 protein. Of about 640,000 distinct CDR3 sequences in the sample, roughly three fifths were seen once. Material: blood. These TCRs come from a man aged 60 to 69 in good health.

The V call is TRBV28, the J call TRBJ2-1; TRBD1 matches 10 bases. J gave up 9 bases and V 8 bases, and 7 bases lay outside the gene matches. Germline V lookup: CDR1 MDHEN, CDR2 SYDVKM. This CDR3 comprises 13 residues. This chain's CDR3 is CASEIGQGGEQFF. The CDR3 bases are TGTGCCAGCGAAATCGGACAGGGGGGTGAGCAGTTCTTC.

The count of this clonotype is one. This chain joins TRBV5-1 and TRBJ2-6, with D possibly being TRBD2 (5 bases). In germline, CDR1 is SGHRS, CDR2 YFSETQ. The CDR3 runs 16 residues. Trimming left V 0 bases short and J 0 bases short, with 7 bases between. CDR3 nucleotide sequence: TGCGCCAGCAGCTTGGGACTACACTCTGGGGCCAACGTCCTGACTTTC. Translating it yields CASSLGLHSGANVLTF.

This clonotype has a count of ten or more. The V and J genes are TRBV10-1 and TRBJ1-2; 8 bases align to TRBD1. Germline trimming cut 10 bases from V and 11 bases from J; bases unmatched to any gene: 12. Per germline, CDR1 WNHNN and CDR2 SYGVQD (reference sequence). The CDR3 spans 12 residues. CDR3 amino acids: CATWTDRGSYTF. As DNA, the CDR3 is TGCGCCACTTGGACCGACAGGGGTAGTTACACCTTC.

V usage is TRBV15 and J usage is TRBJ2-5, with D unclear. This CDR3 spans 14 amino acids. Germline CDR1 and CDR2: LNHNV and YYDKDF (reference sequence). V was shortened by 5 bases and J by 5 bases, with 15 bases between the two germline ends. The CDR3, as DNA: TGTGCCACCAGCGGTCCCATCTTGGACGAGACCCAGTACTTC. It yields the protein CATSGPILDETQYF.

This clonotype appeared many times. V gene TRBV3-1 combines with J gene TRBJ2-1; unclear D gene. Germline V gene lookup returns CDR1 LGHDT and CDR2 YNNKEL (reference sequence). Between the trimmed V and J ends, which lost 4 bases and 5 bases, there was a span of 12 bases. CDR3 length equals 14 residues. The CDR3: CASSPRTNHNEQFF. CDR3 in DNA: TGTGCCAGCAGCCCACGAACCAACCACAATGAGCAGTTCTTC.

This clonotype occurred a few times. This rearrangement joins TRBV28 to TRBJ2-3; the D is unclear. There are 15 residues in the CDR3. Germline V lookup: CDR1 MDHEN, CDR2 SYDVKM. V lost 5 bases and J lost 0, with 12 bases in between. This CDR3 is CASSPFKGSTDTQYF. The CDR3, as DNA: TGTGCCAGCAGTCCTTTTAAGGGAAGCACAGATACGCAGTATTTT.

This chain connects TRBV6-5 to TRBJ2-1; weak D call: TRBD2 (6 bases). The CDR3 is 17 residues long. The V end was cut by 4 bases, the J end by 0 bases, with 16 bases between. Looked up from germline, CDR1 is MNHEY and CDR2 is SVGAGI. This CDR3 reads CASSSPGRGSSYNEQFF. The CDR3 DNA is TGTGCCAGCAGTTCCCCCGGGCGGGGCAGCTCCTACAATGAGCAGTTCTTC.

The chain employs TRBV24-1 and TRBJ2-3; 7 bases align to TRBD1. Looked up from germline, CDR1 is KGHDR and CDR2 is SFDVKD. The length of the CDR3 is 15 residues. The V segment lost 5 bases and the J segment 0 bases; nucleotides outside the gene matches: 4. The CDR3 DNA follows: TGTGCCACCAGTGGCAACAGGGGCAGCACAGATACGCAGTATTTT. Translated, it gives CATSGNRGSTDTQYF.

The chain couples TRBV29-1 to TRBJ2-3; 13 positions agree with TRBD2. The germline CDR1 and CDR2 sequences are SQVTM and ANQGSEA. The CDR3 spans 20 residues. Trimming at V came to 8 bases and at J to 2 bases, leaving 22 bases not matched to a gene. The CDR3 reads CSPLSGTSGEFPHYTDTQYF. The CDR3 DNA reads as TGCAGCCCCCTCTCCGGGACTAGCGGGGAGTTCCCCCACTACACAGATACGCAGTATTTT.

The chain joins TRBV27 to TRBJ2-7; D is perhaps TRBD1 (6 bases). The V gene lost 6 bases and the J gene lost 3 bases, with 15 bases spanning the gap. Per the germline V gene, CDR1 is MNHEY and CDR2 is SMNVEV (reference sequence). This CDR3 spans 14 amino acids. CDR3 bases: TGTGCCAGCAGCGAAACAGGGAAAGGCTACGAGCAGTACTTC. It translates to CASSETGKGYEQYF.

V usage is TRBV6-6 and J usage is TRBJ1-5; D gene ambiguous. The CDR3 contains 15 residues. Trimming took off 2 bases at V and 2 bases at J, with 10 bases between the two ends. CDR1 is MNHNY and CDR2 is SVGAGI in the germline V gene (reference sequence). CDR3 sequence: CASSYHPLGNQPQHF. The CDR3 coding sequence is TGTGCCAGCAGTTACCATCCCCTCGGCAATCAGCCCCAGCATTTT.

DNA of the CDR3: TGTGCCAGCAGTCCCCTCGGCAGGGCAGGAGGTGAAAAACTGTTTTTT. Translation: CASSPLGRAGGEKLFF. The chain couples TRBV12-3 or TRBV12-4 to TRBJ1-4, with D possibly TRBD1 on 5 matching bases. V was pared by 5 bases and J by 7 bases, with 20 bases between. The CDR3 sequence is 16 residues long.

This clonotype occurred a few times. The chain uses TRBV6-6 and TRBJ2-3; TRBD1 agrees at 9 bases. The germline V gene has CDR1 MNHNY and CDR2 SVGAGI (reference sequence). The CDR3 consists of 16 residues. After removal of 6 bases from V and 2 bases from J, the junction contained 9 bases not matched to a gene. The CDR3 is CASRLLGTGFTDTQYF. As DNA, the CDR3 is TGTGCCAGCAGACTCCTCGGGACAGGGTTCACAGATACGCAGTATTTT.

V usage is TRBV20-1 and J usage is TRBJ1-5; a possible D gene is TRBD1 (6 bases). Germline lookup yields CDR1 DFQATT and CDR2 SNEGSKA (reference sequence). This CDR3 has 14 amino acids. The ends were cut back, 0 bases at V and 4 bases at J, with 10 bases in the middle. The CDR3 DNA reads TGCAGTGCTAGAGAGGGGGCTGGGAATCAGCCCCAGCATTTT. As protein: CSAREGAGNQPQHF.

This chain links TRBV5-1 with TRBJ2-1, with a possible D match to TRBD2 (5 bases). V lost 3 bases and J 5 bases, leaving 9 bases between the germline ends. CDR1 is SGHRS, CDR2 YFSETQ, per germline. This CDR3 has 13 amino acids. The CDR3 region has the DNA TGCGCCAGCAGCTCGTGGGAGAACAATGAGCAGTTCTTC. This encodes CASSSWENNEQFF.